The clone carrying this TCR beta chain was observed at least ten times. The sample originates from a study of regulatory T cells in long-lasting Graves disease. As to time point: newly diagnosed GD, antithyroid drugs for less than 3 months. With RNA extracted from PBMCs as input, the TCR library was made. CDR3 regions were amplified by Arm-PCR using iRepertoire HTBI primers to build TCR beta libraries. Using its own MiXCR run on the multiplex PCR reads, TCRdb lists one record per CDR3 protein. The table has 400,000 to 550,000 distinct CDR3 sequences, about 15% seen once. Trimming pared 5 bases from V and 5 bases from J, leaving 10 bases between. This CDR3 spans 13 amino acids. Germline V gives CDR1 LNHDA, CDR2 SQIVND (reference sequence). These data were also filed under a second study, of T cells in Graves' hyperthyroidism and ophthalmopathy.

This clonotype originated in a woman between 18 and 29 years old with Graves disease. The chain employs TRBV19 and TRBJ1-5, with D possibly being TRBD1 (5 bases). The material sequenced was peripheral blood mononuclear cells (PBMCs), taken at new diagnosis, from a patient treated with antithyroid drugs. The CDR3 DNA sequence: TGTGCCAGTAGTGCCAGGGTGGATCAGCCCCAGCATTTT. Translating it yields CASSARVDQPQHF.